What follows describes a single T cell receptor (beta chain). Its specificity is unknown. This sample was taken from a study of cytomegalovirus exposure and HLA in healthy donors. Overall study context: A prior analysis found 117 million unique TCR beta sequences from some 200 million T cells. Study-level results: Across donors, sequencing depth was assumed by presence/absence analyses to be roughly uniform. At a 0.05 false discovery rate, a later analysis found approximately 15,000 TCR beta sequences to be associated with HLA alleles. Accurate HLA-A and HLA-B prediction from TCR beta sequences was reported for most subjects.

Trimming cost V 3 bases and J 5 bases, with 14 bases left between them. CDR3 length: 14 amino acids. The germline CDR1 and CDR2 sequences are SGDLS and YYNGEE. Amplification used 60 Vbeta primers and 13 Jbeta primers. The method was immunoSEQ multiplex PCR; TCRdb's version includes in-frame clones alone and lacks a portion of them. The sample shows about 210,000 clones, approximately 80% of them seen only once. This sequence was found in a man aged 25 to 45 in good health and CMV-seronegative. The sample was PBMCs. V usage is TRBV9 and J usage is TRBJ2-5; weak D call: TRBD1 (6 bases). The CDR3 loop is CASSAVTGMETQYF. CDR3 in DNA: TGTGCCAGCAGCGCGGTAACAGGGATGGAGACCCAGTACTTC.